This T cell receptor beta chain originates from a study of cytomegalovirus exposure and HLA in healthy donors. On the study more broadly: Some 85 million unique TCRs, all from HLA-typed donors, were included in an early release of the data.

Donors consisted of healthy bone marrow donors. Trimming took 7 bases from V and 4 from J, leaving 13 bases between them. The CDR3 contains 13 residues. The germline V gene has CDR1 MDHEN and CDR2 SYDVKM. A multiplex PCR was run with 60 Vbeta primers and 13 Jbeta primers. Some clones are missing from TCRdb's copy, which holds only in-frame ones; the method was immunoSEQ multiplex PCR. The table records some 150,000 clones, approximately 78% of them present only once. V gene TRBV28 combines with J gene TRBJ1-2; the D is unclear. The TCR comes from a male donor in good health and CMV-seronegative. What was sequenced was PBMCs. CDR3 region: CASKVSGTYGYTF. The CDR3 DNA sequence: TGTGCCAGCAAGGTATCGGGAACCTATGGCTACACCTTC.